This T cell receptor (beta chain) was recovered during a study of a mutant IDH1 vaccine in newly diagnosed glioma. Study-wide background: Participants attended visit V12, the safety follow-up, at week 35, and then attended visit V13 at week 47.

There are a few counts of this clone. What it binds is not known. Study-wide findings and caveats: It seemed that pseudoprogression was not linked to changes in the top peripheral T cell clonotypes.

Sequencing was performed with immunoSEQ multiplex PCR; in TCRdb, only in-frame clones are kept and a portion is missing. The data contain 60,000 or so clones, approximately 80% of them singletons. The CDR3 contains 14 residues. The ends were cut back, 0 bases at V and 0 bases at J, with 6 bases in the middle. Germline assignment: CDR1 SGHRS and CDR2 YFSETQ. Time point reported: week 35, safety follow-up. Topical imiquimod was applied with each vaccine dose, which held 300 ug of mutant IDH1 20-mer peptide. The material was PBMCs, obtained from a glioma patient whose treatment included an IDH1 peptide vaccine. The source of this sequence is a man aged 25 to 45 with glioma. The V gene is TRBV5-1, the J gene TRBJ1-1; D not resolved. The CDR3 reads CASSLGHMNTEAFF. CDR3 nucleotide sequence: TGCGCCAGCAGCTTGGGCCACATGAACACTGAAGCTTTCTTT.